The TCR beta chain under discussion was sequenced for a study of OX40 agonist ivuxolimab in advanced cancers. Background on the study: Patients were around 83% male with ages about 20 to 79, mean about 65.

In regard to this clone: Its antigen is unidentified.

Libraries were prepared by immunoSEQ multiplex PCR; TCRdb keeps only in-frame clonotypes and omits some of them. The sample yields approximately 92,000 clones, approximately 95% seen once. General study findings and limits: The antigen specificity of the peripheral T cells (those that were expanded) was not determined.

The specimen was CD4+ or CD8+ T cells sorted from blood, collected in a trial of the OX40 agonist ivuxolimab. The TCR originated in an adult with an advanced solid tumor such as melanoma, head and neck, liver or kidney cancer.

CDR3 sequence reads: CASSHEGGGQPQHF. In DNA, the CDR3 is TGTGCCAGCAGCCATGAGGGTGGAGGTCAGCCCCAGCATTTT. The chain joins TRBV28 to TRBJ1-5; no reliable D call. This CDR3 has 14 residues. V was shortened by 6 bases and J by 6 bases, with 15 bases between the two germline ends. Germline values: CDR1 MDHEN, CDR2 SYDVKM. Supplemented by reference TRBV28 and TRBJ1-5, the full variable domain reads DVKVTQSSRYLVKRTGEKVFLECVQDMDHENMFWYRQDPGLGLRLIYFSYDVKMKEKGDIPEGYSVSREKKERFSLILESASTNQTSMYLCASSHEGGGQPQHFGDGTRLSIL.